This T cell receptor beta chain came from a study of T cells in tuberculosis. The overall study: IGRA-negative adolescents, IGRA-positive adolescents with latent tuberculosis and adults with active tuberculosis formed this South African cohort. Findings and limits, study-wide: Active tuberculosis patients had shorter CDR3-alpha; the beta difference was nonsignificant. Selection depended on which cryopreserved specimens were available.

A word on this clone: Antigen: not known.

The CDR3 loop spans 16 amino acids. Germline V gene data show CDR1 as SGHRS and CDR2 as YFSETQ. Trimming took 2 bases from V and 6 from J; bases not matched to a gene: 8. The repertoire was sequenced with immunoSEQ multiplex PCR; TCRdb's copy has only in-frame clones and lacks some. The sample has more than 30,000 clones; approximately 94% are singletons. The sequenced sample consisted of PBMCs. The source of this sequence is a donor aged 10 to 29 with latent tuberculosis or without tuberculosis infection. The chain carries TRBV5-1 and TRBJ2-1; the match to TRBD2 covers 10 bases. The CDR3 spells CASSFRLAGVSNEQFF. CDR3 bases: TGCGCCAGCAGCTTCCGGCTAGCGGGAGTAAGCAATGAGCAGTTCTTC.